This T cell receptor beta chain was observed in a study of blood T cell repertoires in COVID-19. Study context: The United States, Italy and Spain provided the acute and convalescent COVID-19 samples.

Patients at the Seattle site were enrolled during active infection and followed longitudinally. The CDR3 consists of 13 residues. The germline CDR1 and CDR2 sequences are WSHSY and SAAADI. Deletions cut 7 bases from V and 4 bases from J, with 13 bases between. Produced via immunoSEQ multiplex PCR; TCRdb's table is partial and in-frame only. The data show some 200,000 clones, 86% seen once. The clonotype originates from a woman aged 55-70 years with COVID-19, enrolled during active disease. Specimen: peripheral blood. The gene calls are TRBV10-2 and TRBJ1-2, with D uncertain. CDR3: CASTFTVTYGYTF. The CDR3, as DNA: TGCGCCAGCACCTTCACAGTGACCTATGGCTACACCTTC.